This TCR beta chain is drawn from a study of read filtering for tumor transcriptome and immune sequencing. About the research overall: Among patients, some 17 were male and approximately 15 female, aged roughly 40 to 90 (mean approximately 71). Revised staging placed 8 patients in R-ISS I, 15 to 20 in II, more than 5 in III. TCR-mapped reads were about 3.5 to 10.27 million with IR-seq versus about 80 to 1273 with RNA-seq. Study-level points and caveats: IR-seq captured clonotypes deeper and more reliably than RNA-seq.

CDR3 length equals 13 residues. CDR1 and CDR2 (germline): SGHAT, FQNNGV. V lost 0 bases and J 10 bases, leaving 10 bases between the germline ends. This library used roughly 430 ng RNA and molecular barcoded adaptors spanning alpha/delta and beta/gamma chains. From the reads, TCRdb called clonotypes with MiXCR, one entry per CDR3 protein. The sample consists of about 130,000 distinct CDR3 sequences, 10% to 15% of them appearing once. This clonotype showed up many times. Its antigen is as yet unknown. The origin of this receptor is a donor at least 40 years old with multiple myeloma. The chain couples TRBV11-2 to TRBJ2-1; D is undetermined. Specimen: a population of CD138-negative cells sorted from bone marrow. The DNA of the CDR3 is TGTGCCAGCAGCTTAGATCTCCCGAACGAGCAGTTCTTC. Translated, it gives CASSLDLPNEQFF.